This T cell receptor beta chain came from a study of cytomegalovirus exposure and HLA in healthy donors. In the PCR, 60 Vbeta and 13 Jbeta primers were used. Sequenced by immunoSEQ multiplex PCR; TCRdb stores in-frame clones only, minus some. The sample yields 120,000 to 150,000 clones, about three fifths seen once. The clonotype originates from a male donor in good health and CMV-seronegative. Specimen: PBMCs.

CDR3 sequence: CASSWPDTYCGYTF. For the CDR3, the DNA is TGTGCCAGCAGCTGGCCCGATACGTATTGTGGCTACACCTTC. The chain combines TRBV11-2 with TRBJ1-2; no reliable D call. This CDR3 has 14 amino acids. Trimming removed 4 bases at V and 7 bases at J, with 16 bases between. CDR1 is SGHAT and CDR2 is FQNNGV in the germline V gene.